This T cell receptor (beta chain) was profiled in a study of blood T cell repertoires in COVID-19. Study context: Collection of acute and convalescent COVID-19 samples took place in the United States, Italy and Spain. T cells, B-cell-depleted T cells, or PBMCs provided the cDNA or gDNA that served as material.

The authors' processing: Researchers report that nucleated cell counts were estimated from reference gene primer amplification. Sequencing was performed with immunoSEQ multiplex PCR; in TCRdb, only in-frame clones are kept and a portion is missing. For V, J and clone size, that table is used; D and trimming come from the DNA. Here the sample spans under 100,000 clones, around nine tenths being singletons. V dropped 8 bases and J dropped 6 bases, with 9 bases sitting between them. This CDR3 has 11 amino acids. The TCR originated in a man aged 35 to 55 with acute or convalescent COVID-19. This chain connects TRBV12-3 or TRBV12-4 to TRBJ2-3; D possibly corresponds to TRBD1 (5 bases). Material for sequencing was peripheral blood. The CDR3 DNA reads TGTGCCAGCGGCAGGGTTGATACGCAGTATTTT. Its protein is CASGRVDTQYF.